The rows below give T cell receptor beta chains drawn from one sample of a study of T-cell memory formation after mild COVID-19. TCRdb recomputed calls from the 5' RACE reads with MiXCR, one row per CDR3 protein. The table shows about 430,000 distinct CDR3 sequences, with more than 15% occurring only once. Sequenced: PBMCs or a T cell subset sorted from them (not recorded which). All receptors derive from a man in his late teens or twenties who had mild COVID-19 (a few samples of this study predate the infection). Cell type and time point are not known. Each CDR3 is given with its conserved first and last residue. The D gene is left open where the match is weak. A clone size is listed for some rows: how often the clone was seen (once, few, many), or a class if it is expanded.

clone_size d_call j_call v_call cdr3_aa cdr3_nt
- TRBD2 TRBJ2-2 TRBV4-1 CASSQWGGGANTGELFF TGCGCCAGCAGCCAATGGGGCGGGGGAGCGAACACCGGGGAGCTGTTTTTT
few - TRBJ2-7 TRBV4-1 CASSQNRDPTYEQYF TGCGCCAGCAGCCAAAACAGGGATCCGACCTACGAGCAGTACTTC
- - TRBJ1-2 TRBV4-1 CASSQDRGVGYGYTF TGCGCCAGCAGCCAAGATCGAGGTGTCGGCTATGGCTACACCTTC
- TRBD2 TRBJ2-1 TRBV3-1 CASSPSGVYNEQFF TGTGCCAGCAGTCCTAGCGGGGTTTACAATGAGCAGTTCTTC
few TRBD1 TRBJ1-2 TRBV15 CATSRDLGTGPAYTF TGTGCCACCAGCAGAGATCTTGGGACAGGGCCCGCCTACACCTTC
- - TRBJ1-6 TRBV5-1 CASSFQHAPNSPLHF TGCGCCAGCAGCTTCCAACATGCACCGAATTCACCCCTCCACTTT
few - TRBJ1-2 TRBV6-5 CASSDLALYCYTF TGTGCCAGCAGCGACCTGGCCTTATATTGCTACACCTTC
few - TRBJ1-2 TRBV6-5 CASRTNSGYGYTF TGTGCCAGCAGGACCAACAGCGGCTATGGCTACACCTTC
few - TRBJ2-1 TRBV9 CASSPSWLAFNEQFF TGTGCCAGCAGCCCGAGTTGGCTTGCCTTCAATGAGCAGTTCTTC
few TRBD1 TRBJ2-3 TRBV27 CASATGASSTDTQYF TGTGCCAGCGCGACAGGGGCCTCTAGCACAGATACGCAGTATTTT
- TRBD1 TRBJ1-4 TRBV7-9 CASSQRGLTNEKLFF TGTGCCAGCAGCCAAAGGGGGCTTACTAATGAAAAACTGTTTTTT
- - TRBJ1-1 TRBV9 CASSEAATWNTEAFF TGTGCCAGCAGTGAGGCAGCTACCTGGAACACTGAAGCTTTCTTT
- - TRBJ1-6 TRBV6-1 CASSTDDNSPLHF TGTGCCAGCAGTACCGACGATAATTCACCCCTCCACTTT
- - TRBJ2-5 TRBV15 CATSRGGHKETQYF TGTGCCACCAGCAGGGGGGGGCACAAAGAGACCCAGTACTTC
- - TRBJ1-3 TRBV7-9 CASSLDWGGTLSGNTIYF TGTGCCAGCAGCTTAGATTGGGGGGGGACTCTCTCTGGAAACACCATATATTTT
- - TRBJ1-1 TRBV29-1 CSAAPADTEAFF TGCAGCGCCGCCCCGGCAGACACTGAAGCTTTCTTT
few - TRBJ1-4 TRBV15 CATSREEATNEKLFF TGTGCCACCAGCAGAGAGGAGGCGACTAATGAAAAACTGTTTTTT
- TRBD1 TRBJ2-7 TRBV12-3/TRBV12-4 CASSFRGPNRGSYEQYF TGTGCCAGCAGTTTTCGAGGGCCTAACAGGGGCTCCTACGAGCAGTACTTC
few - TRBJ1-1 TRBV7-2 CASSPRVGENTEAFF TGTGCCAGCAGCCCCCGCGTGGGGGAGAACACTGAAGCTTTCTTT
- TRBD2 TRBJ2-7 TRBV6-1 CASSDMSGLAGFYEQYF TGTGCCAGCAGTGATATGTCGGGACTAGCGGGGTTTTACGAGCAGTACTTC
few TRBD2 TRBJ2-3 TRBV13 CASRQAGGEDTQYF TGTGCCAGCAGGCAAGCGGGGGGTGAGGATACGCAGTATTTT
- - TRBJ1-1 TRBV28 CASSSGGRAGHEEAFF TGTGCCAGCAGTTCTGGGGGCCGGGCCGGGCATGAAGAAGCTTTCTTT
- - TRBJ1-1 TRBV6-5 CASMSGTEAFF TGTGCCAGCATGAGTGGGACTGAAGCTTTCTTT
many - TRBJ2-5 TRBV12-3/TRBV12-4 CASTSWGRETQYF TGTGCCAGCACAAGTTGGGGGCGTGAGACCCAGTACTTC
few TRBD2 TRBJ2-7 TRBV20-1 CSASGGTSYEQYF TGCAGTGCTAGCGGGGGGACCTCCTACGAGCAGTACTTC
- - TRBJ2-1 TRBV9 CASSSQMRDNEQFF TGTGCCAGCAGCTCCCAGATGCGGGACAATGAGCAGTTCTTC
few - TRBJ1-5 TRBV12-3/TRBV12-4 CASTLGSGPNQPQHF TGTGCCAGCACCTTGGGTAGTGGGCCCAATCAGCCCCAGCATTTT
- - TRBJ2-7 TRBV6-6 CASSYKSAGSYEQYF TGTGCCAGCAGTTACAAGTCCGCGGGCTCCTACGAGCAGTACTTC
many TRBD2 TRBJ2-1 TRBV7-9 CASRLVRGGNNEQFF TGTGCCAGCAGGCTCGTCCGCGGGGGAAACAATGAGCAGTTCTTC
- - TRBJ1-1 TRBV28 CASTTGDTEAFF TGTGCCAGCACCACGGGGGACACTGAAGCTTTCTTT
- - TRBJ2-6 TRBV7-2 CASSLQTQGANVLTF TGTGCCAGCAGCCTCCAGACCCAGGGGGCCAACGTCCTGACTTTC
few TRBD2 TRBJ2-5 TRBV6-1 CASSRLAGGRETQYF TGTGCCAGCAGCCGACTAGCGGGGGGGCGTGAGACCCAGTACTTC
- - TRBJ2-2 TRBV6-1 CASSWALNTGELFF TGTGCCAGCAGTTGGGCGCTAAACACCGGGGAGCTGTTTTTT
few TRBD1 TRBJ1-4 TRBV20-1 CSARGGQGVEKLFF TGCAGTGCTAGAGGGGGACAGGGGGTGGAAAAACTGTTTTTT
- - TRBJ2-2 TRBV6-2/TRBV6-3 CASSYLTGELFF TGTGCCAGCAGTTACTTGACTGGGGAGCTGTTTTTT
- - TRBJ2-7 TRBV29-1 CSVVGGRPEVGEQYF TGCAGCGTTGTAGGTGGTCGGCCCGAGGTTGGCGAGCAGTACTTC
- TRBD1 TRBJ1-2 TRBV6-5 CASSTGQVAGYTF TGTGCCAGCTCTACCGGACAGGTTGCAGGCTACACCTTC
- - TRBJ2-7 TRBV7-9 CASSPWGVSLEQYF TGTGCCAGCAGCCCATGGGGAGTGTCGCTCGAGCAGTACTTC
few - TRBJ2-4 TRBV3-1 CASSQRRDNIQYF TGTGCCAGCAGCCAAAGAAGGGATAACATTCAGTACTTC
- TRBD2 TRBJ2-3 TRBV20-1 CSARKRGSTDTQYF TGCAGTGCTAGAAAGCGGGGCAGCACAGATACGCAGTATTTT
- - TRBJ2-5 TRBV29-1 CSVEDDKRETQYF TGCAGCGTTGAAGACGACAAGCGGGAGACCCAGTACTTC
- TRBD1 TRBJ1-1 TRBV7-8 CASSSKGQGGTEAFF TGTGCCAGCAGCTCGAAGGGACAGGGGGGCACTGAAGCTTTCTTT
few - TRBJ2-1 TRBV24-1 CATSDLGPYNEQFF TGTGCCACCAGTGATTTGGGTCCCTACAATGAGCAGTTCTTC
few - TRBJ1-1 TRBV19 CASSRLDGNTEAFF TGTGCCAGTAGTAGATTGGACGGGAACACTGAAGCTTTCTTT
- TRBD1 TRBJ1-1 TRBV19 CASSRQGTNTEAFF TGTGCCAGTAGTCGACAGGGGACGAACACTGAAGCTTTCTTT
- TRBD2 TRBJ2-3 TRBV5-6 CASSLRAGHTDTQYF TGTGCCAGCAGCTTGCGAGCGGGGCACACAGATACGCAGTATTTT
- - TRBJ2-7 TRBV20-1 CSARKMSDEQYF TGCAGTGCTAGGAAAATGTCGGACGAGCAGTACTTC